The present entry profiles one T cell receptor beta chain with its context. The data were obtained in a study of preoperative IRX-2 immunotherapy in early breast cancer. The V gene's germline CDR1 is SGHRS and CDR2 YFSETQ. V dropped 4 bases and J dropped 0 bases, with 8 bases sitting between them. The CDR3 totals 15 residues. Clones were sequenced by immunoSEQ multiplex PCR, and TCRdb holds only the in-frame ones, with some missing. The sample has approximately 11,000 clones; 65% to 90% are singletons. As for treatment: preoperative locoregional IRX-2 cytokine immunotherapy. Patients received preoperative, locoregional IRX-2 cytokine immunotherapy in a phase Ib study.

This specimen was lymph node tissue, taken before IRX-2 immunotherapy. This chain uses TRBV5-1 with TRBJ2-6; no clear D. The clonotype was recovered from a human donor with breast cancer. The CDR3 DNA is TGCGCCAGCAGCGTACAGACCTCTGGGGCCAACGTCCTGACTTTC. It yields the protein CASSVQTSGANVLTF.